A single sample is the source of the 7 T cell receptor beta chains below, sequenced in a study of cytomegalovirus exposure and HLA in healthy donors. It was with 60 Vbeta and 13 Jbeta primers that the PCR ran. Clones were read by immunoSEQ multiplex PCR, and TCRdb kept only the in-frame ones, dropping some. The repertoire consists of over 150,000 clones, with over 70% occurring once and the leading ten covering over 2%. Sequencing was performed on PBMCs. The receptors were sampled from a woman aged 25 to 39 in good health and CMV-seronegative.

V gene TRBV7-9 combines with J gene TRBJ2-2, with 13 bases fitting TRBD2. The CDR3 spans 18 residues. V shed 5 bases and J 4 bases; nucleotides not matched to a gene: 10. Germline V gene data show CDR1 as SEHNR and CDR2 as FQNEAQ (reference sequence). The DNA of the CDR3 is TGTGCCAGCAGCGCGCCGGGACTAGCGGGACGGGGCACCGGGGAGCTGTTTTTT. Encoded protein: CASSAPGLAGRGTGELFF.

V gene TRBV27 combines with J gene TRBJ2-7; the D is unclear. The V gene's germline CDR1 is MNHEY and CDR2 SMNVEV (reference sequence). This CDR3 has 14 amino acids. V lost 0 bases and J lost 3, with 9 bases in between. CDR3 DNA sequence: TGTGCCAGCAGTTTATCGAACAGCCACTACGAGCAGTACTTC. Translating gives CASSLSNSHYEQYF.

The CDR3 nucleotides read TGTGCCAGTAGCCGGACAGATAACTATGGCTACACCTTC. Translated: CASSRTDNYGYTF. The chain joins TRBV19 to TRBJ1-2, with a weak D call TRBD1 (6 bases). Germline V gene lookup returns CDR1 LNHDA and CDR2 SQIVND (reference sequence). The CDR3 runs 13 residues. The V and J ends lost 6 bases and 1 base respectively, with 9 bases between them.

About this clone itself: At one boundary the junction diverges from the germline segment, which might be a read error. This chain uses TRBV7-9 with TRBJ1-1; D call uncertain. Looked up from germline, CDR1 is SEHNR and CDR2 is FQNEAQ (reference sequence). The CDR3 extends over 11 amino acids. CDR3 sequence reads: CSSSLDSEAFF. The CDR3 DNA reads TGTTCCAGCAGCTTAGACTCTGAAGCTTTCTTT.

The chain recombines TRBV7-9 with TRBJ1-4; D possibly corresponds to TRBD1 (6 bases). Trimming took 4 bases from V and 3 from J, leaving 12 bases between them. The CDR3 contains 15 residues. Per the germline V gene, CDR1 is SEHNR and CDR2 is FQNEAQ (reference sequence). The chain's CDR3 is CASSSADSPNEKLFF. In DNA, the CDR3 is TGTGCCAGCAGCTCCGCGGACAGCCCTAATGAAAAACTGTTTTTT.

CDR3 in DNA: TGTGCCAGGAGGGGGTTTGCACCTGGAAACACCATATATTTT. This codes for CARRGFAPGNTIYF. The chain uses TRBV2 and TRBJ1-3; maybe TRBD1 (6 bases). CDR1 and CDR2 (germline): SNHLY, FYNNEI. V lost 9 bases, J lost 2 bases, and 14 bases lay in between. This CDR3 is built from 14 residues.

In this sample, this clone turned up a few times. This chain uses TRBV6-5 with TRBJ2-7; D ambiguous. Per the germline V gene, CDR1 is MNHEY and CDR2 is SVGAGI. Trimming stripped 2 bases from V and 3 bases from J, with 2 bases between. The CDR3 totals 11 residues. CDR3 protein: CASSYLYEQYF. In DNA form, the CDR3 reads TGTGCCAGCAGTTACCTCTACGAGCAGTACTTC.